The 22 T cell receptor beta chains below come from one sample, sequenced in a study of PD-L1 blockade in urothelial cancer (dated by TCRdb to between 2016 and 2019). Taken with the paper, the label for time point translates to: pretreatment peripheral blood. To prepare the library, the immunoSEQ multiplex PCR assay was applied. The immuneACCESS repertoire file appears here via TCRdb, limited to in-frame rearrangements. These files lack a portion of the clones; in checked studies, under half of the deficit traces to unresolved V genes, and the cause of the others is not known. This sample is represented by under 95,000 clones; more than 75% of them were singletons. The ten largest clones capture 14% of the sample. The source was PBMCs, collected around atezolizumab (anti-PD-L1) treatment. These receptor sequences come from a man aged 60 to 69 with urothelial cancer.

This clone was observed a handful of times. This sequence joins TRBV11-1 and TRBJ2-3; 8 positions match TRBD2. CDR1 is SGHAT, CDR2 FQDESV, per germline (reference sequence). The V segment lost 4 bases and the J segment 6 bases; nucleotides outside the gene matches: 12. The CDR3 consists of 16 residues. This CDR3 is CASSSTSGRVGDTQYF. The CDR3 DNA follows: TGTGCCAGCAGCTCAACTAGCGGTCGAGTAGGCGATACGCAGTATTTT.

The table lists this clone with a count of one. This chain links TRBV29-1 with TRBJ1-2; D ambiguous. The CDR3 extends over 14 amino acids. V was trimmed by 4 bases and J by 5 bases, leaving 17 bases between them. CDR1 is SQVTM, CDR2 ANQGSEA, per germline. Here the CDR3 reads CSVAKTTMNYGYTF. The CDR3 coding sequence is TGCAGCGTTGCGAAGACTACAATGAATTATGGCTACACCTTC.

This chain joins TRBV29-1 and TRBJ2-1; 13 bases line up with TRBD2. V shed 6 bases and J 9 bases; nucleotides not matched to a gene: 2. The germline V gene encodes CDR1 SQVTM and CDR2 ANQGSEA. The CDR3 is made up of 12 amino acids. CDR3 sequence (DNA): TGCAGCGTCGGACTAGCGGGAGTTGAGCAGTTCTTC. Its protein product is CSVGLAGVEQFF.

For the CDR3, the DNA is TGTGCCAGCAGCCAAGATGGGGCGGGGATCACAGATACGCAGTATTTT. It yields the protein CASSQDGAGITDTQYF. This rearrangement joins TRBV4-2 to TRBJ2-3; TRBD2 might be the D (6 bases). This CDR3 region has 16 residues. CDR1 and CDR2 (germline): LGHNA, YNFKEQ. Trimming stripped 0 bases from V and 2 bases from J, with 12 bases between.

CDR3 DNA: TGTGCCAGCAGCTTAGAGGGGGCCGGAGCTATCATCAACTATGGCTACACCTTC. Amino acid sequence: CASSLEGAGAIINYGYTF. The chain has TRBV7-2 and TRBJ1-2; TRBD1 agrees at 7 bases. With 1 base clipped from V and 2 bases from J, the junction kept 13 bases outside the gene matches. Germline assignment: CDR1 SGHTA and CDR2 FQGNSA. This CDR3 spans 18 amino acids.

This clone has a single count. This rearrangement joins TRBV19 to TRBJ2-3, with D perhaps TRBD1 (7 bases). The CDR3 extends over 14 amino acids. Germline assignment: CDR1 LNHDA and CDR2 SQIVND (reference sequence). Trimming shortened V by 7 bases and J by 4 bases, and 15 bases separated the two germline ends. CDR3 DNA sequence: TGTGCCAGTAAAGTTCAGGGGGGCCCAGATACGCAGTATTTT. Its translation is CASKVQGGPDTQYF.

This sequence joins TRBV21-1 and TRBJ1-6; the table calls TRBD1, which could not be checked here. TRBV21-1 is reported as a pseudogene. This CDR3 comprises 11 residues. The CDR3: CASAGMAPLHF. The CDR3 nucleotides are TGTGCCAGCGCAGGGATGGCACCCCTCCACTTT.

The J gene is TRBJ1-1, the V gene TRBV9, with D possibly TRBD1 on 6 matching bases. Looked up from germline, CDR1 is SGDLS and CDR2 is YYNGEE. V was clipped by 3 bases and J by 4 bases, with 13 bases between them. The CDR3 totals 14 residues. CDR3 sequence: CASSAQGSGTEAFF. CDR3 sequence (DNA): TGTGCCAGCAGCGCACAGGGTAGTGGCACTGAAGCTTTCTTT.

The chain employs TRBV19 and TRBJ2-2, with TRBD1 matching over 10 bases. J gave up 1 base and V 6 bases, and 8 bases lay outside the gene matches. In germline, CDR1 is LNHDA, CDR2 SQIVND (reference sequence). CDR3 length equals 17 residues. CDR3 region: CASSLTGGGGNTGELFF. For the CDR3, the DNA is TGTGCCAGTAGCCTGACAGGGGGCGGAGGGAACACCGGGGAGCTGTTTTTT.

This chain connects TRBV9 to TRBJ1-5; D possibly corresponds to TRBD1 (6 bases). Germline values: CDR1 SGDLS, CDR2 YYNGEE. V gave up 0 bases and J gave up 2 bases, with 9 bases separating them. The CDR3 has 15 amino acids. The CDR3, as DNA: TGTGCCAGCAGCGTAGACAGGGATGGCAATCAGCCCCAGCATTTT. It translates to CASSVDRDGNQPQHF.

This clone is categorized as medium-sized. This chain uses TRBV4-3 with TRBJ1-3; D not resolved. CDR1 is LGHNA and CDR2 is YSLEER in the germline V gene. The CDR3 is made up of 16 amino acids. V was shortened by 0 bases and J by 3 bases, with 12 bases between the two germline ends. The CDR3 bases are TGCGCCAGCAGCCAAGATCGGGCGGGGAATGGAAACACCATATATTTT. This codes for CASSQDRAGNGNTIYF.

This clone was counted once. V is TRBV6-1 and J is TRBJ1-4; the D is unclear. V dropped 0 bases and J dropped 8 bases, with 13 bases sitting between them. This CDR3 has 15 amino acids. Per germline, CDR1 MNHNS and CDR2 SASEGT. The DNA of the CDR3 is TGTGCCAGCAGTGAAGCGTTGGGTTCGCGGGAAAAACTGTTTTTT. Translation: CASSEALGSREKLFF.

The V call is TRBV2, the J call TRBJ1-4; TRBD1 might be the D (5 bases). Germline V gives CDR1 SNHLY, CDR2 FYNNEI. Deletions cut 6 bases from V and 7 bases from J, with 21 bases between. This CDR3 has 16 residues. The CDR3 region is CASSPLSRGGTEKLFF. The CDR3 nucleotides read TGTGCCAGCAGCCCTTTATCAAGAGGCGGGACTGAAAAACTGTTTTTT. The whole variable domain, remainder taken from reference TRBV2 and TRBJ1-4, is EPEVTQTPSHQVTQMGQEVILRCVPISNHLYFYWYRQILGQKVEFLVSFYNNEISEKSEIFDDQFSVERPDGSNFTLKIRSTKLEDSAMYFCASSPLSRGGTEKLFFGSGTQLSVL.

By frequency in the sample, this clone is large. This chain connects TRBV30 to TRBJ2-1, with 11 bases fitting TRBD1. Trimming took 0 bases from V and 9 from J; bases not matched to a gene: 10. CDR1 GTSNPN and CDR2 SVGIG come from the germline V gene (reference sequence). The CDR3 covers 16 residues. CDR3 amino acids: CAWSVLGQGARSEQFF. The DNA for the CDR3 is TGTGCCTGGAGTGTACTTGGACAGGGGGCCAGGAGTGAGCAGTTCTTC. Filled out from reference TRBV30 and TRBJ2-1, the complete variable domain reads SQTIHQWPATLVQPVGSPLSLECTVEGTSNPNLYWYRQAAGRGLQLLFYSVGIGQISSEVPQNLSASRPQDRQFILSSKKLLLSDSGFYLCAWSVLGQGARSEQFFGPGTRLTVL.

On this clone itself: One end of the junction is discordant with germline, which a read error may explain. The rearrangement joins TRBV4-1 to TRBJ1-4; D is possibly TRBD1 (6 bases). Per germline, CDR1 MGHRA and CDR2 YSYEKL. This CDR3 spans 16 amino acids. CDR3 DNA: TGCGCCAGTAGCCAGGCAGGGGTTCCAACTAATGAAAAACTGTTTTTT. Translating it yields CASSQAGVPTNEKLFF.

The chain carries TRBV25-1 and TRBJ2-1; 8 bases are shared with TRBD2. V shed 6 bases and J 11 bases; nucleotides not matched to a gene: 3. This CDR3 region has 11 residues. Germline lookup yields CDR1 MGHDK and CDR2 SYGVNS. The CDR3 spells CASRASGQQFF. The CDR3 DNA follows: TGTGCCAGCAGGGCTAGCGGGCAGCAGTTCTTC.

The rearrangement uses TRBV29-1 and TRBJ2-3, with 11 positions matching TRBD2. Germline assignment: CDR1 SQVTM and CDR2 ANQGSEA. The CDR3 totals 14 residues. With 4 bases clipped from V and 4 bases from J, the junction kept 4 bases outside the gene matches. The CDR3 DNA follows: TGCAGCGTTGGGGTAGCGGGGGGGCCAGATACGCAGTATTTT. Its translation is CSVGVAGGPDTQYF.

V and J are TRBV19 and TRBJ1-5; 9 bases fit TRBD1. The CDR3 is 15 residues long. CDR1 is LNHDA and CDR2 is SQIVND in the germline V gene (reference sequence). V shed 3 bases, J shed 6 bases, and the junction held 6 bases outside the gene matches. CDR3 nucleotide sequence: TGTGCCAGTAGTATTAGAGACAGGGGGATTCAGCCCCAGCATTTT. Its protein is CASSIRDRGIQPQHF.

The V and J genes are TRBV7-9 and TRBJ2-7, with D perhaps TRBD2 (5 bases). The CDR3 sequence is 13 residues long. Trimming shortened V by 5 bases and J by 6 bases, and 14 bases separated the two germline ends. Germline V lookup: CDR1 SEHNR, CDR2 FQNEAQ (reference sequence). CDR3 amino acids: CASSPGVGGEQYF. The CDR3 region has the DNA TGTGCCAGCAGCCCCGGGGTTGGAGGCGAGCAGTACTTC.

The chain recombines TRBV29-1 with TRBJ2-1, with 8 bases lining up with TRBD2. Losses at the gene ends were 5 bases for V and 9 bases for J; bases not matched to a gene: 9. The germline V gene encodes CDR1 SQVTM and CDR2 ANQGSEA. The CDR3 consists of 13 residues. The CDR3 protein is CSVRLAILGEQFF. Here the CDR3 DNA reads TGCAGCGTTCGACTAGCGATATTGGGTGAGCAGTTCTTC.

A single count supports this clone. The genes are TRBV7-8 and TRBJ2-1, with D perhaps TRBD2 (5 bases). CDR3 length equals 15 residues. The germline V and J ends were trimmed by 5 bases and 6 bases, with 17 bases remaining between them. Germline values: CDR1 SGHVS, CDR2 FQNEAQ. The CDR3 loop is CASSQPLRGINEQFF. Here the CDR3 DNA reads TGTGCCAGCAGCCAACCCCTCCGGGGAATCAATGAGCAGTTCTTC.

The J gene is TRBJ1-2, the V gene TRBV30; 9 nucleotides line up with TRBD1. This CDR3 contains 14 residues. Germline CDR1 reads GTSNPN; CDR2 reads SVGIG (reference sequence). V was pared by 2 bases and J by 6 bases, with 7 bases of the junction left unmatched. CDR3 nucleotide sequence: TGTGCCTGGAGTCCGGGACAGGGCTCTGATGGCTACACCTTC. It encodes CAWSPGQGSDGYTF. Full variable domain (remainder filled in from reference TRBV30 and TRBJ1-2): SQTIHQWPATLVQPVGSPLSLECTVEGTSNPNLYWYRQAAGRGLQLLFYSVGIGQISSEVPQNLSASRPQDRQFILSSKKLLLSDSGFYLCAWSPGQGSDGYTFGSGTRLTVV.